The clone carrying this TCR beta chain appeared once. The data were obtained in a study of blood T cell repertoires in COVID-19. Cohorts were determined from participant-reported clinical history. The CDR3 spans 18 residues. Germline loops: CDR1 MNHEY, CDR2 SMNVEV (reference sequence). Germline trimming cut 5 bases from V and 0 bases from J; bases unmatched to any gene: 13. As originally analysed: Amplification of reference gene primers provided the estimated nucleated cell counts. The repertoire was sequenced with immunoSEQ multiplex PCR; TCRdb's copy has only in-frame clones and lacks some. V and J calls and clone size come straight from that table; D and trimming were deduced from the DNA. The sample shows roughly 430,000 clones, nearly 90% of them seen only once.

Sample: PBMCs or T cells enriched from blood (not recorded which). This clonotype was obtained from a woman aged 18-29 years who had been exposed to COVID-19. The V gene is TRBV27, the J gene TRBJ1-5; 7 bases match TRBD1. CDR3 bases: TGTGCCAGCAGTCACTGGACAGGAGGGGTGTCTAGCAATCAGCCCCAGCATTTT. Its protein is CASSHWTGGVSSNQPQHF.